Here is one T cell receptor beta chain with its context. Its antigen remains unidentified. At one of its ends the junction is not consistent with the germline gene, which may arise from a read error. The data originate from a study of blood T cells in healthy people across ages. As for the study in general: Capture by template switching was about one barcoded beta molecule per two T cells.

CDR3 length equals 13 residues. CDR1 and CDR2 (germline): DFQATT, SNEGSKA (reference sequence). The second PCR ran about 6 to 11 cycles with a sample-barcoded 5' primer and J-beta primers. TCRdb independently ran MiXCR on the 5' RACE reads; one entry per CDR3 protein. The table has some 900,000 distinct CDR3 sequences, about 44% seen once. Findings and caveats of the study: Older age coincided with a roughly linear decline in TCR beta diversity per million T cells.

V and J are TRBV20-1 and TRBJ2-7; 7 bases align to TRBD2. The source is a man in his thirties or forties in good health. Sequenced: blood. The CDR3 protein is CSARGGGDYGQYF. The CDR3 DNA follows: TGCAGTGCTAGGGGCGGAGGGGACTACGGGCAGTACTTC.